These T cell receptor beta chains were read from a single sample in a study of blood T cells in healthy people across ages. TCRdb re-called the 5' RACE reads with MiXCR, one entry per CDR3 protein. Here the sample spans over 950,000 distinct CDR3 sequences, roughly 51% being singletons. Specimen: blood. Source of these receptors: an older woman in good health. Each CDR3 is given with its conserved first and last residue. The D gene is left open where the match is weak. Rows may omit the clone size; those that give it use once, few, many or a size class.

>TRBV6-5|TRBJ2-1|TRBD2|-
TGTACCAGCAGTTACGAGGCTAGCGGGAGGAGTGAGCAGTTCTTC
CTSSYEASGRSEQFF
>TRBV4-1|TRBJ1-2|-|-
TGCGCCAGCAGCCAAGGGGTCAGTGGCTACACCTTC
CASSQGVSGYTF
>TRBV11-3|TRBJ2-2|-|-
TGTGCCAGCAGCTTAGCACGCGGGGGCGGCGGGGAGCTGTTTTTT
CASSLARGGGGELFF
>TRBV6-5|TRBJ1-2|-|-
TGTGCCAGCAGTTATGGGCAGGGACCCACTTATGGCTACACCTTC
CASSYGQGPTYGYTF
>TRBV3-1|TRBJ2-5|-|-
TGTGCCAGCAGCCACTGGGGGGCCAGCCAAGAGACCCAGTACTTC
CASSHWGASQETQYF
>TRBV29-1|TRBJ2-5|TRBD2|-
TGCAGCGTTGATGGGGGGGATAGAGAGACCCAGTACTTC
CSVDGGDRETQYF
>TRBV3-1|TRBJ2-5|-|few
TGTGCCAGCAGCCAGTTCAGGGGCCAAGAGACCCAGTACTTC
CASSQFRGQETQYF
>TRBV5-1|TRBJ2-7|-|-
TGCGCCAGCAGCCCGACCCTTTACTCCTACGAGCAGTACTTC
CASSPTLYSYEQYF
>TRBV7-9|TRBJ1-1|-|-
TGTGCCAGCAGCTTAGCAGGGGGTATCATGAACACTGAAGCTTTCTTT
CASSLAGGIMNTEAFF
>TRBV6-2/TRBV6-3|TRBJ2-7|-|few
TGTGCCAGCACCGACCCTTTCTACGAGCAGTACTTC
CASTDPFYEQYF
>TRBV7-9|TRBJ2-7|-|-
TGTGCCAGCAGCTTAAGGGCCCAGGGTGAGAGGTCCTACGAGCAGTACTTC
CASSLRAQGERSYEQYF
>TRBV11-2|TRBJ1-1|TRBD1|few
TGTGCCAGCAGCTCACGACAGGGGAACACTGAAGCTTTCTTT
CASSSRQGNTEAFF
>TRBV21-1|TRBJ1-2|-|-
TGTGCCAGCAGCAAAGCCCGAACCGGCGGCTATGGCTACACCTTC
CASSKARTGGYGYTF
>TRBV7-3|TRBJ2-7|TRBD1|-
TGTGCCAGCAGCGCGACAGGGGCCCTCACCTACGAGCAGTACTTC
CASSATGALTYEQYF
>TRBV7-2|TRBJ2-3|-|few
TGTGCCAGCAGCATTCAGCTAAGGGATACGCAGTATTTT
CASSIQLRDTQYF
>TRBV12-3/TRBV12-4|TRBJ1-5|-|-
TGTGCCAGCAGTTCACACCCATATCAGCCCCAGCATTTT
CASSSHPYQPQHF
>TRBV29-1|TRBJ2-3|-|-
TGCAGCGTTGGCAAATTAGGGGTCACAGATACGCAGTATTTT
CSVGKLGVTDTQYF
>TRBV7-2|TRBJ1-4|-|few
TGTGCCAGCAGCTTAGCCCAGACTAATGAAAAACTGTTTTTT
CASSLAQTNEKLFF
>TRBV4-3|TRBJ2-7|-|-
TGCGCCAGCAGCCAAGATCATCAAAGGGTCGAGCAGTACTTC
CASSQDHQRVEQYF
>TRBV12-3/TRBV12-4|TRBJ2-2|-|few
TGTGCCAGCAGACTAGCCCCCGGGGAGCTGTTTTTT
CASRLAPGELFF
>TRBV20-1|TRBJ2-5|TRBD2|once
TGCAGTGCAACCGATCCGGGACTAGCGCTTCAAGAGACCCGGTACTTC
CSATDPGLALQETRYF
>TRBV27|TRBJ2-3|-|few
TGTGCCAGCAGTTTATTTGCGCGGGGCCACACAGATACGCAGTATTTT
CASSLFARGHTDTQYF
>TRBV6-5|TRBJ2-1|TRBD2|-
TGTGCCAGCAGCCTCGTAGCGGGACCATACAATGAGCAGTTCTTC
CASSLVAGPYNEQFF
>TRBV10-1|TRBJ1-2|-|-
TGCGCCAGCAGTGATAGCAGGGGAGGTCATGGCTACACCTTC
CASSDSRGGHGYTF
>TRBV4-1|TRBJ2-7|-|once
TGCGCCAGCAGCCAAGGGGGTCCAGCCAACGAGCAGTACTTC
CASSQGGPANEQYF
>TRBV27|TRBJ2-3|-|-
TGTGCCAGCAGCCTAGGGACCGGAGGGGGCATAGATACGCAGTATTTT
CASSLGTGGGIDTQYF
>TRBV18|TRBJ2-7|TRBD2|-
TGTGCCAGCTCACCGGAGACTAGCAACTACGAGCAGTACTTC
CASSPETSNYEQYF
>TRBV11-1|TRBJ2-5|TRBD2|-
TGTGCCAGCAGCCCCCGAAGACTAGCGGGACAAGAGACCCAGTACTTC
CASSPRRLAGQETQYF
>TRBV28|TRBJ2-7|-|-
TGTGCCAGCAGTCGACAGGCCCCCAACGAGCAGTACTTC
CASSRQAPNEQYF
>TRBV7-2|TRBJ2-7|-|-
TGTGCCAGCAGCTACGGTACTAGCCTCGAGCAGTACTTC
CASSYGTSLEQYF
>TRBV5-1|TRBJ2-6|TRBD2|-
TGCGCCAGCAGCTTGGGGGGACTAGCTAGGTTCTCGGGGGCCAACGTCCTGACTTTC
CASSLGGLARFSGANVLTF
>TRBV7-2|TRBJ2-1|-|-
TGTGCCAGCAGCTTAGAGGGACATCCCTGCAATGAGCAGTTCTTC
CASSLEGHPCNEQFF
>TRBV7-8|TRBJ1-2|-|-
TGTGCCAGCAGCTTATTTAGGCTAGGGGGGCAATCTAACTATGGCTACACCTTC
CASSLFRLGGQSNYGYTF
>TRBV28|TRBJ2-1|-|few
TGTGCCAGCAGTTTATTGGAATCCTACAATGAGCAGTTCTTC
CASSLLESYNEQFF
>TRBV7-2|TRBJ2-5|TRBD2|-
TGTGCCAGCAGCTTTGGGACTAGCGGGAGGGCCCAGTACTTC
CASSFGTSGRAQYF
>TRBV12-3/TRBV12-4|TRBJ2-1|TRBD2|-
TGTGCCAGCAGGAGGACTAGCGGGAGGCCCCGGGATACAGCTGAGCAGTTCTTC
CASRRTSGRPRDTAEQFF
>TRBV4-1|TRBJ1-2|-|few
TGCGCCAGTAGCCACAGGGATCAGGCTAACTATGGCTACACCTTC
CASSHRDQANYGYTF
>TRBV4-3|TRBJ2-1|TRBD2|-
TGCGCCAGCAGCCAAGATCTAGCGGGAGGGATTGAGCAGTTCTTC
CASSQDLAGGIEQFF
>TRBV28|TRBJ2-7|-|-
TGTGCCAGCAGTTCCAGGGGCAAGTCCTACGAGCAGTACTTC
CASSSRGKSYEQYF
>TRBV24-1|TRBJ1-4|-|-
TGTGCCACCAGTGACTCCGCTACGCCCTTGGGGGGCACTAATGAAAAACTGTTTTTT
CATSDSATPLGGTNEKLFF
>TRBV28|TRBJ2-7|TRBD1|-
TGTGCCAGCAGTTTTGGGTCCGGGACAGGGACAAGGGGCTACGAGCAGTACTTC
CASSFGSGTGTRGYEQYF
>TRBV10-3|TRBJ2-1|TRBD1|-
TGTGCCATCATCGGGGACAGGGGCAATGAGCAGTTCTTC
CAIIGDRGNEQFF
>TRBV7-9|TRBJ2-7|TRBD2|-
TGTGCCAGCAAGCGGACTAGCGCTTGGGACGAGCAGTACTTC
CASKRTSAWDEQYF
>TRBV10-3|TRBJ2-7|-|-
TGTGCCACCAGAAACGACCCCTCCTACGAGCAGTACTTC
CATRNDPSYEQYF
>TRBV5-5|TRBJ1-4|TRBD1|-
TGTGCCAGCAGCTTGGAAGGGGGCGGGGGAGAAAAACTGTTTTTT
CASSLEGGGGEKLFF
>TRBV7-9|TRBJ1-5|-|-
TGTTCCAGCAGCTTCGATTTGGAGCCCCAGCATTTT
CSSSFDLEPQHF
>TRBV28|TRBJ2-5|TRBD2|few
TGTGCCAGCAGTACCTCAGGGACACAAGCGGGGGGTGAGACCCAGTACTTC
CASSTSGTQAGGETQYF
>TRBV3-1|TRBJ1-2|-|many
TGTGCCAGCAGCCAGGGGGGACGGCTAGGCTACACCTTC
CASSQGGRLGYTF
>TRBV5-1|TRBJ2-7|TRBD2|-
TGCGCCAGCTCAGGACTAGCGGGAGAGGACGAGCAGTACTTC
CASSGLAGEDEQYF
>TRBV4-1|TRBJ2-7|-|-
TGCGCCAGCAGCCAAGCCCCCGGGACCTACGAGCAGTACTTC
CASSQAPGTYEQYF
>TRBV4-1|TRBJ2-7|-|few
TGCGCCAGCAGCCAAGGGTTCAGGAGGACCTACGAGCAGTACTTC
CASSQGFRRTYEQYF
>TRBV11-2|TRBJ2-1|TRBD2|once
TGTGCCAGCAGCTGCGGGGGGCTCGGGAACAATGAGCAGTTCTTC
CASSCGGLGNNEQFF
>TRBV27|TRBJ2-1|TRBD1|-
TGTGCCAGCAGTAAGACCGGGACAGGAACCAATGAGCAGTTCTTC
CASSKTGTGTNEQFF
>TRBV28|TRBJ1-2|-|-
TGTGCCAGCAGCCAGATCGGGGAAGGGGCTAACTATGGCTACACCTTC
CASSQIGEGANYGYTF
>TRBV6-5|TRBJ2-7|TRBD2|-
TGTGCCAGCAGTTACTCGAGGGCTAGCGGGGGCCGGGAGCAGTACTTC
CASSYSRASGGREQYF
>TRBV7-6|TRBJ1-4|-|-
TGTGCCAGCAGCATTAGTTGGGGGCCTAATGAAAAACTGTTTTTT
CASSISWGPNEKLFF
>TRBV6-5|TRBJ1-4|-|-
TGTGCCAGCAGCCCGCCGACGGGTAAACTGTTTTTT
CASSPPTGKLFF
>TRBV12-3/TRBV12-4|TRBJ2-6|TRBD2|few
TGTGCCAGCAGTTTAGTGACGGGGGGTTCTGGGGCCAACGTCCTGACTTTC
CASSLVTGGSGANVLTF
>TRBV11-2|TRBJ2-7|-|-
TGTGCCAGCAGCTTAGATCGTCACCGGGCGGGACAGATTATCTACGAGCAGTACTTC
CASSLDRHRAGQIIYEQYF
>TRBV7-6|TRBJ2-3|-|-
TGTGCCAGCAGCTTAGAAAAGGCGGGGCTAAGTACGCAGTATTTT
CASSLEKAGLSTQYF